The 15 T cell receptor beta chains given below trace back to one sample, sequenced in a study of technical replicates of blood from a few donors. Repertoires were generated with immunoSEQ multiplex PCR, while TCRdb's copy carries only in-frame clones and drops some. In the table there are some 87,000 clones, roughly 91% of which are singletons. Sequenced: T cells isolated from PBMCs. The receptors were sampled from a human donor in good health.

DNA for the CDR3: TGTGCCAGCAGCTTGTCGGCGGGTCCTCCCAATGAGCAGTTCTTC. Its protein is CASSLSAGPPNEQFF. The chain joins TRBV7-3 to TRBJ2-1; D is possibly TRBD2 (5 bases). Per germline, CDR1 SGHTA and CDR2 FQGTGA. The CDR3 has 15 amino acids. V was cut by 3 bases and J by 6 bases, with 15 bases left in between.

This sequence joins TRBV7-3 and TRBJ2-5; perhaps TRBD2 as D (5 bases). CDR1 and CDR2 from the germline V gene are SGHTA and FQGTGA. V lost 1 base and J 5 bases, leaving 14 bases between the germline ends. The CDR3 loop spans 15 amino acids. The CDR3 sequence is CASSLNSGTSETQYF. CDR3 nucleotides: TGTGCCAGCAGCTTAAACAGCGGAACGTCGGAGACCCAGTACTTC.

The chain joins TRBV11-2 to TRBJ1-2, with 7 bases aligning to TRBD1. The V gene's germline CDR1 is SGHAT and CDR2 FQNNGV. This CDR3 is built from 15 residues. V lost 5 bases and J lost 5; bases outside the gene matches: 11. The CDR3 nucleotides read TGTGCCAGCAGCCCTGGATTACAGGGGTGGTATGGCTACACCTTC. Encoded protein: CASSPGLQGWYGYTF.

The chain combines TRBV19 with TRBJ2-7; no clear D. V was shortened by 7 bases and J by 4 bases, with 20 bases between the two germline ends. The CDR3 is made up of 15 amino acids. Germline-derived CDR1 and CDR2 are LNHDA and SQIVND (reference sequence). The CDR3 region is CASTTSGNIMYEQYF. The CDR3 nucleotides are TGTGCCAGTACCACCTCAGGAAATATTATGTACGAGCAGTACTTC.

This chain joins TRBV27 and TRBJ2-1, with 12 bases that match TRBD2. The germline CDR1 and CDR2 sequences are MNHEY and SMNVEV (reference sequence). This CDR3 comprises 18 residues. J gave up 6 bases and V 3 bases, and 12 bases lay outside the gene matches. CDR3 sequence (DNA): TGTGCCAGCAGTTTGTTTCCAGTTGCACTAGCGGGAGGCAATGAGCAGTTCTTC. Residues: CASSLFPVALAGGNEQFF.

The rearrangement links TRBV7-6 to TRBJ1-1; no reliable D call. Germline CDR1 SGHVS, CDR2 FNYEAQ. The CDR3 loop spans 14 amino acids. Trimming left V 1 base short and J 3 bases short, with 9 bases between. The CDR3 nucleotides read TGTGCCAGCAGCTTAGGAGGAGGGTACACTGAAGCTTTCTTT. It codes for CASSLGGGYTEAFF.

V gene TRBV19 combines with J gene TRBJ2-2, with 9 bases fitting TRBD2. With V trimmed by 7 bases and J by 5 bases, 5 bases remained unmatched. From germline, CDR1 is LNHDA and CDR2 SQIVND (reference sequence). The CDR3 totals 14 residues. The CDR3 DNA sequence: TGTGCCAGTATAGCGGGAGTATTTACCGGGGAGCTGTTTTTT. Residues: CASIAGVFTGELFF.

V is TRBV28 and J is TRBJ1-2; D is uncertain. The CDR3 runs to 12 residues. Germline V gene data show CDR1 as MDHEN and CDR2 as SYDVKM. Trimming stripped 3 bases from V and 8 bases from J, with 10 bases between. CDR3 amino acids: CASSFLQVGYTF. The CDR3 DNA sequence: TGTGCCAGCAGTTTTCTGCAGGTCGGCTACACCTTC.

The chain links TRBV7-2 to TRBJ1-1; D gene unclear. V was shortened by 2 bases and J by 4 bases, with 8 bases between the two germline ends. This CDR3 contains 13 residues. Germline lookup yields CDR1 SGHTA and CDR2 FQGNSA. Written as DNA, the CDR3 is TGTGCCAGCAGCTTATTGCGGGGCACTGAAGCTTTCTTT. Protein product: CASSLLRGTEAFF. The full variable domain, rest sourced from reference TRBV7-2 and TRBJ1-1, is GAGVSQSPSNKVTEKGKDVELRCDPISGHTALYWYRQSLGQGLEFLIYFQGNSAPDKSGLPSDRFSAERTGGSVSTLTIQRTQQEDSAVYLCASSLLRGTEAFFGQGTRLTVV.

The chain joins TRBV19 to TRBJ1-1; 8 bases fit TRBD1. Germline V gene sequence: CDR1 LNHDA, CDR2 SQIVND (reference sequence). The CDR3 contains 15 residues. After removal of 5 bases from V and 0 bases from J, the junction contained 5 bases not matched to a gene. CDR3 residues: CASSPRQGMNTEAFF. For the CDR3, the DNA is TGTGCCAGTAGTCCTCGACAGGGGATGAACACTGAAGCTTTCTTT.

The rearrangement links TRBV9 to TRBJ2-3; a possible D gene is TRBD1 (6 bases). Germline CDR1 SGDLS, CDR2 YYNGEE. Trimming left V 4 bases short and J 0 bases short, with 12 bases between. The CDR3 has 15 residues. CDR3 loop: CASSFWTESTDTQYF. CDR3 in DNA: TGTGCCAGCAGCTTTTGGACAGAGAGCACAGATACGCAGTATTTT.

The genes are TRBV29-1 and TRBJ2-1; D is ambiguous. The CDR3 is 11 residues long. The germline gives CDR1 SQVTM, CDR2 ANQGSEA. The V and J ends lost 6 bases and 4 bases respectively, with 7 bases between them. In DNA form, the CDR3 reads TGCAGCGTCCCCGGGTACAATGAGCAGTTCTTC. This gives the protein CSVPGYNEQFF.

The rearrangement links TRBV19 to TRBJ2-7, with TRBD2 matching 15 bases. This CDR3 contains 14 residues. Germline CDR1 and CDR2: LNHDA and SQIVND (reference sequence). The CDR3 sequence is CASGLAGGGYEQYF. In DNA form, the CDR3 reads TGTGCTTCGGGACTAGCGGGAGGAGGTTACGAGCAGTACTTC.

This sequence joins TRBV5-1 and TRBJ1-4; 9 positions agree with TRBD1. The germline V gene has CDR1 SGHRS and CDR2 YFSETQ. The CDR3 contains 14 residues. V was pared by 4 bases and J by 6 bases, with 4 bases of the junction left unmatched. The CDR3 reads CASSGGQGYEKLFF. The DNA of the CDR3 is TGCGCCAGCAGCGGGGGACAGGGTTATGAAAAACTGTTTTTT.

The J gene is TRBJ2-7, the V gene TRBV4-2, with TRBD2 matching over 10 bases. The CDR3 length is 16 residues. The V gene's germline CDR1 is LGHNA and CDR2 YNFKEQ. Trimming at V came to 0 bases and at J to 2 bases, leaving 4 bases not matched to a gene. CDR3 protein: CASSQDSGRPTYEQYF. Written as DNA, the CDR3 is TGTGCCAGCAGCCAAGATAGCGGGAGGCCCACCTACGAGCAGTACTTC.